A single sample is the source of the 32 T cell receptor beta chains below, sequenced in a study of T cells in Graves' hyperthyroidism and ophthalmopathy. TCR beta CDR3 regions were amplified from RNA transcripts. A set of HTBI primers served as the primers for a first-round RT-PCR of the TCR CDR3. TCRdb reanalysed the multiplex PCR reads using MiXCR and keeps one entry per CDR3 protein. The sample shows about 680,000 distinct CDR3 sequences, under 45% of them seen only once. The source material was blood. The receptors come from a middle-aged woman with Graves' hyperthyroidism.

The V call is TRBV24-1, the J call TRBJ2-3; D remains unclear. The germline V gene has CDR1 KGHDR and CDR2 SFDVKD. The CDR3 covers 14 residues. V lost 0 bases and J 6 bases, leaving 9 bases between the germline ends. Written as DNA, the CDR3 is TGTGCCACCAGTGATTTGAGAAGTCGGGATACGCAGTATTTT. Encoded protein: CATSDLRSRDTQYF.

This clonotype was seen a handful of times. Germline and junction disagree at one end, which may indicate a read error. This sequence joins TRBV7-8 and TRBJ2-7; 7 bases match TRBD1. From germline, CDR1 is SGHVS and CDR2 FQNEAQ. The CDR3 is 17 amino acids. CDR3 in DNA: TGCGCCAGCAGCCAAGGGAGAGCGAGACAGGGTCCCTACGAGCAGTACTTC. Residues: CASSQGRARQGPYEQYF. Full variable domain (outside the CDR3, taken from reference TRBV7-8 and TRBJ2-7): GAGVSQSPRYKVAKRGQDVALRCDPISGHVSLFWYQQALGQGPEFLTYFQNEAQLDKSGLPSDRFFAERPEGSVSTLKIQRTQQEDSAVYLCASSQGRARQGPYEQYFGPGTRLTVT.

This clonotype was observed many times. The genes are TRBV7-2 and TRBJ1-1; 10 bases are shared with TRBD1. Germline CDR1 SGHTA, CDR2 FQGNSA. With 3 bases clipped from V and 4 bases from J, the junction kept 2 bases outside the gene matches. This CDR3 has 14 residues. The CDR3 bases are TGTGCCAGCAGCTTGACAGGGGGCGGCACTGAAGCTTTCTTT. Its protein product is CASSLTGGGTEAFF.

This clonotype was found many times. This chain connects TRBV7-9 to TRBJ1-1; D unclear. The germline gives CDR1 SEHNR, CDR2 FQNEAQ (reference sequence). The V end was cut by 5 bases, the J end by 1 base, with 11 bases between. The CDR3 covers 14 residues. CDR3 DNA sequence: TGTGCCAGCAGCCACGAATGGGAGAACACTGAAGCTTTCTTT. Translating gives CASSHEWENTEAFF.

The chain links TRBV7-2 to TRBJ1-3; D not resolved. Germline V CDR1 and CDR2: SGHTA, FQGNSA. There are 12 residues in the CDR3. Trimming removed 5 bases at V and 3 bases at J, with 5 bases between. The CDR3 DNA is TGTGCCAGCAGCCGGAGTGGAAACACCATATATTTT. Translated: CASSRSGNTIYF.

This clonotype was counted only a few times. The rearrangement joins TRBV29-1 to TRBJ2-1, with D possibly TRBD2 on 6 matching bases. Germline CDR1 SQVTM, CDR2 ANQGSEA. Trimming pared 4 bases from V and 6 bases from J, leaving 10 bases between. This CDR3 spans 12 amino acids. In DNA, the CDR3 is TGCAGCGTTGGGGACTGGTCCAATGAGCAGTTCTTC. This encodes CSVGDWSNEQFF.

This clonotype was seen repeatedly, ten times or more. J is TRBJ1-2 and V is TRBV29-1, with D tentatively TRBD1 (6 bases). CDR3 size: 16 residues. Germline V CDR1 and CDR2: SQVTM, ANQGSEA. Trimming cost V 3 bases and J 0 bases, with 17 bases left between them. The CDR3 region is CSVEATDRLSNYGYTF. In nucleotides, the CDR3 is TGCAGCGTTGAGGCAACTGACAGGCTTTCTAACTATGGCTACACCTTC.

Remarks on this clonotype: A much bigger clone sits one base away, suggesting this may be a read error. V is TRBV25-1 and J is TRBJ1-5; no firm D call. Trimming cost V 3 bases and J 5 bases, with 11 bases left between them. Germline lookup yields CDR1 MGHDK and CDR2 SYGVNS. The CDR3 has 14 residues. The chain's CDR3 is CASSDSQEHQPQHF. The DNA for the CDR3 is TGTGCCAGCAGTGATTCTCAGGAGCATCAGCCCCAGCATTTT.

This clonotype was seen many times. The rearrangement joins TRBV7-8 to TRBJ2-7, with unresolved D. V lost 5 bases, J lost 0 bases, and 8 bases lay in between. The germline V gene has CDR1 SGHVS and CDR2 FQNEAQ. There are 13 residues in the CDR3. DNA for the CDR3: TGTGCCAGCAGCCGCCGAAGCTCCTACGAGCAGTACTTC. It specifies CASSRRSSYEQYF.

There are many counts of this clonotype. The gene calls are TRBV10-3 and TRBJ1-1, with 7 bases aligning to TRBD1. With 3 bases clipped from V and 4 bases from J, the junction kept 2 bases outside the gene matches. This CDR3 region has 13 residues. In germline, CDR1 is ENHRY, CDR2 SYGVKD. The CDR3 sequence is CAISEEGATEAFF. The CDR3 DNA reads TGTGCCATCAGTGAAGAGGGGGCCACTGAAGCTTTCTTT.

This clonotype was counted a few times. The genes are TRBV4-3 and TRBJ2-7; D is uncertain. V was cut by 1 base and J by 4 bases, with 14 bases left in between. The CDR3 has 15 amino acids. Germline V gives CDR1 LGHNA, CDR2 YSLEER. The CDR3 DNA reads as TGCGCCAGCAGCCAAGTCCTGGCTAGTGGGTACGAGCAGTACTTC. Translated: CASSQVLASGYEQYF.

There are many counts of this clonotype. The chain links TRBV7-2 to TRBJ1-5; D ambiguous. Trimming shortened V by 5 bases and J by 2 bases, and 13 bases separated the two germline ends. Per the germline V gene, CDR1 is SGHTA and CDR2 is FQGNSA. The CDR3 runs 15 residues. CDR3 DNA: TGTGCCAGCAGCCTCAGACTGCCTGGCAATCAGCCCCAGCATTTT. This codes for CASSLRLPGNQPQHF.

This clonotype occurred many times. V is TRBV10-3 and J is TRBJ1-1; 10 bases line up with TRBD1. With V trimmed by 6 bases and J by 3 bases, 4 bases remained unmatched. The germline V gene encodes CDR1 ENHRY and CDR2 SYGVKD. CDR3 size: 14 residues. The CDR3 sequence is CAIRETGGDTEAFF. CDR3 DNA: TGTGCCATCAGGGAGACAGGGGGCGACACTGAAGCTTTCTTT.

This clonotype was detected many times. V and J are TRBV24-1 and TRBJ1-2; 9 positions agree with TRBD1. V shed 2 bases and J 2 bases; nucleotides not matched to a gene: 2. CDR3 size: 15 residues. Per the germline V gene, CDR1 is KGHDR and CDR2 is SFDVKD. CDR3 in amino acids: CATSDSGQGNYGYTF. In DNA form, the CDR3 reads TGTGCCACCAGTGATTCGGGACAGGGAAACTATGGCTACACCTTC.

The chain uses TRBV7-9 and TRBJ2-5; the match to TRBD1 covers 8 bases. CDR1 is SEHNR, CDR2 FQNEAQ, per germline (reference sequence). CDR3 size: 14 residues. With 4 bases clipped from V and 4 bases from J, the junction kept 5 bases outside the gene matches. The CDR3 sequence is CASSSWTGRETQYF. The CDR3 region has the DNA TGTGCCAGCAGCTCATGGACAGGGAGAGAGACCCAGTACTTC.

A few counts support this clonotype. The CDR3, as DNA: TGTGCCAGCAATATTGTAAGGGATAGCTATGGCTACACCTTC. Protein: CASNIVRDSYGYTF. V usage is TRBV7-9 and J usage is TRBJ1-2; D gene ambiguous. The CDR3 sequence is 14 residues long. Germline V gene lookup returns CDR1 SEHNR and CDR2 FQNEAQ (reference sequence). With 7 bases removed from V and 4 bases from J, the gap between germline ends came to 16 bases.

This clonotype was detected a few times. The junction does not match germline at one end; this may be a read error. The chain employs TRBV7-8 and TRBJ2-7, with 10 nucleotides matching TRBD2. Germline CDR1 reads SGHVS; CDR2 reads FQNEAQ. This CDR3 has 18 residues. The CDR3 is CASSHPPGLAGESYEQCF. The CDR3 DNA is TGTGCCAGCAGCCATCCCCCAGGGCTAGCGGGGGAATCCTACGAGCAGTGCTTC.

This clonotype was counted at least ten times. The chain combines TRBV20-1 with TRBJ1-1; tentatively, D is TRBD1 (6 bases). Trimming cost V 6 bases and J 11 bases, with 16 bases left between them. In germline, CDR1 is DFQATT, CDR2 SNEGSKA (reference sequence). This CDR3 region has 11 residues. In nucleotides, the CDR3 is TGCAGTGCCGAAGGGGCGGGGGCCGCTTTCTTT. Protein sequence: CSAEGAGAAFF.

The table lists this clonotype with many counts. The chain recombines TRBV10-3 with TRBJ2-7; TRBD1 aligns across 7 bases. Per germline, CDR1 ENHRY and CDR2 SYGVKD. The CDR3 extends over 14 amino acids. The trim removed 6 bases at V and 8 bases at J, leaving 13 bases unmatched. The DNA for the CDR3 is TGTGCCATCAGGGAGGCAGGGGGAGAGGCGAAGCAGTACTTC. Protein product: CAIREAGGEAKQYF.

The table lists this clonotype with many counts. The chain employs TRBV20-1 and TRBJ2-5; D possibly corresponds to TRBD2 (5 bases). The CDR3 has 13 residues. The germline V and J ends were trimmed by 4 bases and 5 bases, with 14 bases remaining between them. In germline, CDR1 is DFQATT, CDR2 SNEGSKA (reference sequence). The CDR3 sequence is CSATSFSGETQYF. In DNA form, the CDR3 reads TGCAGTGCTACTTCATTCTCGGGGGAGACCCAGTACTTC.

This clonotype appeared once. The gene calls are TRBV29-1 and TRBJ1-5, with a possible D match to TRBD1 (5 bases). V lost 6 bases, J lost 2 bases, and 11 bases lay in between. This CDR3 spans 13 amino acids. Germline V lookup: CDR1 SQVTM, CDR2 ANQGSEA. For the CDR3, the DNA is TGCAGCGTCCAGGGCGAGGGCAATCAGCCCCAGCATTTT. It is translated as CSVQGEGNQPQHF.

Regarding this clonotype: One end of the junction fails to match germline, which may point to a read error. The chain is built from TRBV19 and TRBJ2-2; D might be TRBD2 (5 bases). Germline CDR1 reads LNHDA; CDR2 reads SQIVND (reference sequence). The CDR3 covers 14 residues. The CDR3 sequence is CASSIRETTGELVF. The CDR3 nucleotides are TGTGCCAGTAGTATTCGAGAAACCACCGGGGAGCTGGTTTTT. The entire variable domain, with the rest obtained from reference TRBV19 and TRBJ2-2, is as follows: DGGITQSPKYLFRKEGQNVTLSCEQNLNHDAMYWYRQDPGQGLRLIYYSQIVNDFQKGDIAEGYSVSREKKESFPLTVTSAQKNPTAFYLCASSIRETTGELVFGEGSRLTVL.

For this clonotype: Its ends do not fully match the called genes, so a read error is possible. V usage is TRBV6-2 or TRBV6-3 and J usage is TRBJ2-2; 8 bases agree with TRBD1. The CDR3 has 13 amino acids. Germline V lookup: CDR1 MNHEY, CDR2 SVGEGT. In nucleotides, the CDR3 is TGCTTAACCGGGACAGGCTACGCCGGGGAGCTGTTTTTT. It translates to CLTGTGYAGELFF.

This clonotype occurred once. The V and J genes are TRBV29-1 and TRBJ1-5, with D possibly matching TRBD1 (6 bases). The CDR3 consists of 14 residues. Trimming took 3 bases from V and 11 from J, leaving 20 bases between them. From germline, CDR1 is SQVTM and CDR2 ANQGSEA. Here the CDR3 DNA reads TGCAGCGTTGAGGGTGTCGTGGGACAAGAGACCCAGCATTTT. Translated, it gives CSVEGVVGQETQHF. Full variable domain (missing parts from reference TRBV29-1 and TRBJ1-5): SAVISQKPSRDICQRGTSLTIQCQVDSQVTMMFWYRQQPGQSLTLIATANQGSEATYESGFVIDKFPISRPNLTFSTLTVSNMSPEDSSIYLCSVEGVVGQETQHFGDGTRLSIL.

The chain carries TRBV10-3 and TRBJ2-1, with TRBD1 identical over 9 bases. The CDR3 runs to 15 residues. Germline V gene lookup returns CDR1 ENHRY and CDR2 SYGVKD. After removal of 10 bases from V and 8 bases from J, the junction contained 15 bases not matched to a gene. The DNA for the CDR3 is TGTGCCAGCAGAACCAGGGACAGGGTGAGCGATGAGCAGTTCTTC. Translated: CASRTRDRVSDEQFF.

There are a few counts of this clonotype. The rearrangement joins TRBV12-3 or TRBV12-4 to TRBJ1-1, with unresolved D. The CDR3 length is 12 residues. V was shortened by 5 bases and J by 9 bases, with 13 bases between the two germline ends. The CDR3 protein is CASSTGGEKAFF. CDR3 bases: TGTGCCAGCAGTACCGGCGGAGAGAAAGCTTTCTTT.

The chain carries TRBV12-3 or TRBV12-4 and TRBJ2-7; tentative D call: TRBD1 (6 bases). The CDR3 extends over 19 amino acids. Trimming shortened V by 0 bases and J by 1 base, and 22 bases separated the two germline ends. For the CDR3, the DNA is TGTGCCAGCAGTTTAGCGCGGTCTCCGGGACAAAGTAGGTCCTACGAGCAGTACTTC. It specifies CASSLARSPGQSRSYEQYF.

Note on this clonotype: A much more abundant neighbour one base away suggests this may be a read error. The V and J genes are TRBV9 and TRBJ1-1; weak D call: TRBD1 (5 bases). V was cut by 0 bases and J by 3 bases, with 15 bases left in between. CDR1 SGDLS and CDR2 YYNGEE come from the germline V gene. CDR3 length: 16 amino acids. The DNA for the CDR3 is TGTGCCAGCAGCGTAGGGACGAGGGGACTGGACACTGAAGCTTTCTTT. Its translation: CASSVGTRGLDTEAFF. Drawing the rest from reference TRBV9 and TRBJ1-1, the complete variable domain is DSGVTQTPKHLITATGQRVTLRCSPRSGDLSVYWYQQSLDQGLQFLIQYYNGEERAKGNILERFSAQQFPDLHSELNLSSLELGDSALYFCASSVGTRGLDTEAFFGQGTRLTVV.

The chain employs TRBV7-2 and TRBJ1-6; D gene uncertain. V shed 6 bases and J shed 10 bases, with 28 bases lying between them. Germline V lookup: CDR1 SGHTA, CDR2 FQGNSA. CDR3 length: 18 residues. The CDR3 DNA follows: TGTGCCAGCAGTTTCTGGAACTTCCGCGGGTTGGCAAGATCACCCCTCCACTTT. Translating it yields CASSFWNFRGLARSPLHF.

The genes are TRBV5-6 and TRBJ2-2; D might be TRBD2 (6 bases). The CDR3 is made up of 16 amino acids. Germline assignment: CDR1 SGHDT and CDR2 YYEEEE. V was cut by 1 base and J by 5 bases, with 15 bases left in between. The CDR3: CASSLFGDLRTGELFF. The DNA for the CDR3 is TGTGCCAGCAGCTTGTTTGGGGACTTACGAACCGGGGAGCTGTTTTTT.

The chain joins TRBV9 to TRBJ1-2; possibly TRBD1 for D (6 bases). This CDR3 comprises 14 residues. Deletions cut 0 bases from V and 7 bases from J, with 13 bases between. Germline CDR1 and CDR2: SGDLS and YYNGEE. CDR3 sequence: CASSVAQGPGGYTF. The CDR3 DNA reads TGTGCCAGCAGCGTAGCACAGGGTCCTGGTGGCTACACCTTC.

This clonotype showed up just once. Germline and junction disagree at one end, which may indicate a read error. J is TRBJ2-2 and V is TRBV13; D is unresolved. Germline values: CDR1 PRHDT, CDR2 FYEKMQ (reference sequence). The CDR3 totals 12 residues. CDR3 nucleotide sequence: TGCGCCAGCGTCGAAGGGCAGGGGGAGCTGTTTTTT. Its protein product is CASVEGQGELFF.